The TCR beta chain described here comes from a study of blood T cells in healthy people across ages. Study-level results: A roughly linear age-dependent decrease characterized TCR beta diversity per million T cells.

The sample holds a few counts of this clonotype. Antigen: not known. CDR1 SGHDN and CDR2 FVKESK come from the germline V gene. This CDR3 has 13 residues. For the second PCR, which ran for roughly 6 to 11 cycles, a sample-barcoded 5' primer and a J-beta primer mix were used. TCRdb redid the calling of the 5' RACE reads with MiXCR, one entry per CDR3 protein. Counted here are hundreds of thousands of distinct CDR3 sequences, 24% occurring once; the ten biggest clones make up around 10%. The sample was also reused in another study, on T cells of mothers and their children. As that report states: An overlap that was slightly higher, though non-significant, was seen in related mother-child pairs versus unrelated pairs.

Sequencing was carried out using blood. The genes are TRBV14 and TRBJ2-1; 8 bases are shared with TRBD1. TRBJ2-7 explains the end of the DNA better; the J call may be wrong. The clonotype comes from a boy between 10 and 17 years old in good health. CDR3 DNA sequence: TGTGCCAGCAGCCTTTGGACAGGGCGAAAGCAGTACTTC. Amino acids: CASSLWTGRKQYF.